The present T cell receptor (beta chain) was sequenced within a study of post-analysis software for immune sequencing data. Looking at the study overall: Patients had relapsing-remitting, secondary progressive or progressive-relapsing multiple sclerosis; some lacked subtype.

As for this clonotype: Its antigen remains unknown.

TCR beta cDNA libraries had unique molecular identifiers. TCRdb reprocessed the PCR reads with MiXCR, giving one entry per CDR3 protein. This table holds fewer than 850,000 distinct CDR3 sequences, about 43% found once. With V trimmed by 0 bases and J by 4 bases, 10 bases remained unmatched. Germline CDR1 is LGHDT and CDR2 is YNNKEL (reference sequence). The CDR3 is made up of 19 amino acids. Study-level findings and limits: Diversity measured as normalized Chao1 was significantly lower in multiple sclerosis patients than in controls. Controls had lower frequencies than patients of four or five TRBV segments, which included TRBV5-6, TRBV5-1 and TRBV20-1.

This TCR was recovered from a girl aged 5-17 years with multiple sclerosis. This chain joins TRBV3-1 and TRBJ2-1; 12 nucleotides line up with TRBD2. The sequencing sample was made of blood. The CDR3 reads CASSQDPGTSGRWYNEQFF. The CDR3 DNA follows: TGTGCCAGCAGCCAAGACCCCGGAACTAGCGGGAGGTGGTACAATGAGCAGTTCTTC.